Below are 18 T cell receptor beta chains sequenced from a single sample in a study of CD8 T cells in ankylosing spondylitis. One entry per CDR3 protein results from TCRdb running MiXCR on the 5' RACE reads. The sample lists 350,000 to 400,000 distinct CDR3 sequences; 20% were seen once. Material for sequencing was blood, either unsorted or a sorted T cell fraction (not recorded which). The receptors originated from a male donor with ankylosing spondylitis or in good health (not recorded which).

The chain combines TRBV20-1 with TRBJ2-7; D remains unclear. The CDR3 consists of 15 residues. Per the germline V gene, CDR1 is DFQATT and CDR2 is SNEGSKA (reference sequence). V was pared by 1 base and J by 3 bases, with 16 bases between. The CDR3 is CSARAPIRQVYEQYF. The DNA for the CDR3 is TGCAGTGCTAGAGCCCCAATTAGGCAGGTCTACGAGCAGTACTTC.

This clonotype showed up just a few times. This sequence joins TRBV7-9 and TRBJ2-7; no firm D call. CDR3 length: 12 amino acids. Germline loops: CDR1 SEHNR, CDR2 FQNEAQ (reference sequence). V shed 5 bases and J shed 3 bases, with 8 bases lying between them. The CDR3 nucleotides are TGTGCCAGCAGCCCCGAAAACTACGAGCAGTACTTC. It encodes CASSPENYEQYF.

This chain links TRBV29-1 with TRBJ2-1; D gene uncertain. V shed 3 bases and J shed 9 bases, with 6 bases lying between them. The CDR3 is 10 residues long. The V gene's germline CDR1 is SQVTM and CDR2 ANQGSEA. The CDR3 sequence is CSVDVGEQFF. CDR3 in DNA: TGCAGCGTTGACGTCGGTGAGCAGTTCTTC.

This clonotype was seen only a few times. The V and J genes are TRBV12-3 or TRBV12-4 and TRBJ2-7; no firm D call. Trimming removed 6 bases at V and 5 bases at J, with 14 bases between. The CDR3 is 13 amino acids. The CDR3 reads CASSPSLGNEQYF. CDR3 nucleotide sequence: TGTGCCAGCAGCCCAAGCCTGGGTAACGAGCAGTACTTC.

This clonotype has a handful of counts. DNA of the CDR3: TGCGCCAGCAGCGGAACCGGGACAGGGTATATCGATGAGCAGTTCTTC. As protein: CASSGTGTGYIDEQFF. The chain recombines TRBV5-1 with TRBJ2-1; 9 bases align to TRBD1. Germline V CDR1 and CDR2: SGHRS, YFSETQ. Trimming cost V 4 bases and J 8 bases; bases outside gene matches: 13. This CDR3 comprises 16 residues.

This chain links TRBV11-2 with TRBJ2-2; D not resolved. V was cut by 10 bases and J by 6 bases, with 9 bases left in between. CDR3 size: 11 residues. Germline CDR1 SGHAT, CDR2 FQNNGV. The CDR3 here is CAILIAGELFF. The CDR3, as DNA: TGTGCCATTCTGATAGCCGGGGAGCTGTTTTTT.

The V and J genes are TRBV7-9 and TRBJ2-2, with 7 bases identical to TRBD2. There are 16 residues in the CDR3. From germline, CDR1 is SEHNR and CDR2 FQNEAQ (reference sequence). V shed 7 bases, J shed 4 bases, and the junction held 12 bases outside the gene matches. CDR3 nucleotides: TGTGCCAGCACAACGCCCTTGGAGCGGGGCACCGGGGAGCTGTTTTTT. Translating gives CASTTPLERGTGELFF.

The chain recombines TRBV7-9 with TRBJ2-2, with D hard to call. Germline CDR1 reads SEHNR; CDR2 reads FQNEAQ (reference sequence). V gave up 1 base and J gave up 4 bases, with 10 bases separating them. This CDR3 is 15 amino acids long. CDR3 in DNA: TGTGCCAGCAGCTTAGAGGGTTTGGGCACCGGGGAGCTGTTTTTT. Translation gives CASSLEGLGTGELFF.

The table lists this clonotype with a few counts. This chain links TRBV30 with TRBJ2-7, with D unresolved. This CDR3 comprises 12 residues. Germline-derived CDR1 and CDR2 are GTSNPN and SVGIG (reference sequence). Trimming removed 0 bases at V and 4 bases at J, with 7 bases between. CDR3 bases: TGTGCCTGGAGTGTACCATTATACGAGCAGTACTTC. Translated, it gives CAWSVPLYEQYF.

This clonotype was seen a few times. The chain combines TRBV5-1 with TRBJ2-7, with TRBD1 matching over 7 bases. J gave up 0 bases and V 4 bases, and 7 bases lay outside the gene matches. Germline V gene data show CDR1 as SGHRS and CDR2 as YFSETQ. This CDR3 has 15 amino acids. This CDR3 reads CASSLDTGASYEQYF. The DNA of the CDR3 is TGCGCCAGCAGCCTAGATACAGGGGCCTCCTACGAGCAGTACTTC. Combining the CDR3 with reference TRBV5-1 and TRBJ2-7 gives the whole variable domain KAGVTQTPRYLIKTRGQQVTLSCSPISGHRSVSWYQQTPGQGLQFLFEYFSETQRNKGNFPGRFSGRQFSNSRSEMNVSTLELGDSALYLCASSLDTGASYEQYFGPGTRLTVT.

There are a few counts of this clonotype. The V call is TRBV12-3 or TRBV12-4, the J call TRBJ1-1, with D maybe TRBD1 (5 bases). The V end was cut by 3 bases, the J end by 7 bases, with 12 bases between. The CDR3 has 13 amino acids. The DNA of the CDR3 is TGTGCCAGCAGTTTGGTAGAGACAGTTGAAGCTTTCTTT. It translates to CASSLVETVEAFF.

The chain's CDR3 is CAISALRGSNEQYF. DNA for the CDR3: TGTGCCATCAGTGCGCTAAGGGGGAGCAACGAGCAGTACTTC. The chain combines TRBV10-3 with TRBJ2-7, with D possibly TRBD1 on 6 matching bases. Germline V gene data show CDR1 as ENHRY and CDR2 as SYGVKD. Trimming removed 4 bases from V and 5 bases from J, with 15 bases in between. This CDR3 comprises 14 residues.

In its sample, this clonotype was seen a few times. V and J are TRBV2 and TRBJ2-5; 9 bases fit TRBD2. J gave up 5 bases and V 8 bases, and 9 bases lay outside the gene matches. CDR1 and CDR2 (germline): SNHLY, FYNNEI. This CDR3 has 14 amino acids. CDR3 in DNA: TGTGCCAGCGGCGAGCTAGCGGGGAGCGAGACCCAGTACTTC. Its translation is CASGELAGSETQYF.

This clonotype appeared a few times. A much larger clone lies a single base off, so this may be a read error. The V call is TRBV5-4, the J call TRBJ1-3; no reliable D call. CDR1 SGHNT and CDR2 YYREEE come from the germline V gene (reference sequence). This CDR3 has 14 residues. The ends were cut back, 4 bases at V and 4 bases at J, with 12 bases in the middle. The CDR3, as DNA: TGTGCCAGCAGCCCGCGGGCCGCGGGAAACACCATATATTTT. Its translation: CASSPRAAGNTIYF.

V and J are TRBV29-1 and TRBJ2-7; a weak D match, TRBD1 (5 bases). The germline gives CDR1 SQVTM, CDR2 ANQGSEA. Between the trimmed V and J ends, which lost 6 bases and 3 bases, there was a span of 18 bases. This CDR3 contains 14 residues. The DNA for the CDR3 is TGCAGCGTGAAGGGAAATCAGGGATACTACGAGCAGTACTTC. The encoded protein is CSVKGNQGYYEQYF.

V gene TRBV13 combines with J gene TRBJ2-1; D may be TRBD1 (5 bases). This CDR3 comprises 12 residues. Trimming took 1 base from V and 10 from J, leaving 8 bases between them. Germline V CDR1 and CDR2: PRHDT, FYEKMQ (reference sequence). The CDR3 region is CASSLVQAEQFF. In DNA, the CDR3 is TGTGCCAGCAGCTTAGTACAGGCGGAGCAGTTCTTC. Using reference TRBV13 and TRBJ2-1 for the parts outside the CDR3, the full variable domain is AAGVIQSPRHLIKEKRETATLKCYPIPRHDTVYWYQQGPGQDPQFLISFYEKMQSDKGSIPDRFSAQQFSDYHSELNMSSLELGDSALYFCASSLVQAEQFFGPGTRLTVL.

The table lists this clonotype with a few counts. V and J are TRBV12-3 or TRBV12-4 and TRBJ2-1; 10 bases line up with TRBD2. Losses at the gene ends were 7 bases for V and 8 bases for J; bases not matched to a gene: 8. The CDR3 is 14 amino acids. The CDR3 spells CASTLAGVPHEQFF. The CDR3 nucleotides are TGTGCCAGCACGCTAGCGGGGGTTCCTCATGAGCAGTTCTTC.

This clonotype was observed a few times. The chain couples TRBV9 to TRBJ2-5; D gene ambiguous. Germline loops: CDR1 SGDLS, CDR2 YYNGEE. V lost 0 bases to trimming and J lost 0 bases, with 12 bases between them. This CDR3 has 16 residues. In DNA form, the CDR3 reads TGTGCCAGCAGCGTAGCTGGCAGACCGTACCAAGAGACCCAGTACTTC. Translation: CASSVAGRPYQETQYF.